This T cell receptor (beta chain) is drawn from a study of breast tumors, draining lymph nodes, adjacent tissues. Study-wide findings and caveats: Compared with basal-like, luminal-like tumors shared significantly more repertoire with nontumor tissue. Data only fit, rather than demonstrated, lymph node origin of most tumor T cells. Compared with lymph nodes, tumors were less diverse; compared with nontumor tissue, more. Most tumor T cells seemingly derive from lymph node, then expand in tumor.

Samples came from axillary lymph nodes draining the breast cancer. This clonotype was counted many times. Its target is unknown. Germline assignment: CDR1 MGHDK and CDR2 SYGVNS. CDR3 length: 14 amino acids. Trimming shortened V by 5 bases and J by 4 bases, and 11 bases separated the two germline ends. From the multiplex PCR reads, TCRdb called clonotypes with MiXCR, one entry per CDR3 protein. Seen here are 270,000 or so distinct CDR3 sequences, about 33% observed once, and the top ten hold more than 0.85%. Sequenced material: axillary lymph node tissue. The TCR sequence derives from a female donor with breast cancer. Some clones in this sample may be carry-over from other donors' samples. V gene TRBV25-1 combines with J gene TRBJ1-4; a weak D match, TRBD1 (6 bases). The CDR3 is CASSPGQLNEKLFF. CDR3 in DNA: TGTGCCAGCAGTCCCGGACAGCTTAATGAAAAACTGTTTTTT.